The clone carrying this TCR beta chain was observed a single time. The target antigen is unknown. V shed 4 bases and J shed 3 bases, with 12 bases lying between them. CDR3 size: 14 residues. The germline V gene has CDR1 SQVTM and CDR2 ANQGSEA. The record originates from a study of cytomegalovirus exposure and HLA in healthy donors. Whole-study results and caveats: In vitro, a few CMV-associated chains proved specific for CMV antigens.

It was with 60 Vbeta and 13 Jbeta primers that the PCR ran. Sequencing used immunoSEQ multiplex PCR; TCRdb keeps in-frame clones, though not all of them. The table records roughly 100,000 clones, under 80% of them present only once. Sample: PBMCs. The chain employs TRBV29-1 and TRBJ2-2, with D perhaps TRBD2 (5 bases). The receptor was isolated from a man between 40 and 49 years old in good health and CMV-seronegative. In nucleotides, the CDR3 is TGCAGCGTTGGTGAGGGCGCGGACACCGGGGAGCTGTTTTTT. As protein: CSVGEGADTGELFF.